This note documents a single T cell receptor (beta chain) sequence. Its antigen is undetermined. This record comes from a study of OX40 agonist ivuxolimab in advanced cancers. Patients who had autoimmune disease history or got systemic immunosuppression were left out. Study conclusions and caveats: Several nonresponders also turned out to have low normalized T-cell clonal expansion. The study found among the lowest clonal expansion in partial responders at 0.1-3.0 mg/kg. Circulating CD4+ and CD8+ T cells showed clonal expansion by week 6 at 0.1 to 3.0 mg/kg.

V gave up 5 bases and J gave up 2 bases; unmatched junction bases: 5. Germline assignment: CDR1 SNHLY and CDR2 FYNNEI. This CDR3 has 15 residues. Measured with immunoSEQ multiplex PCR; TCRdb has only the in-frame clones, and not every one. Of about 100,000 clones detected, around 89% appear once; the ten largest clones hold more than 0.15%. The specimen was CD4+ or CD8+ T cells sorted from blood, collected in a trial of the OX40 agonist ivuxolimab. The sequence was collected from an adult with an advanced solid tumor such as melanoma, head and neck, liver or kidney cancer. The chain joins TRBV2 to TRBJ2-1; 8 nucleotides align to TRBD2. Here the CDR3 reads CASSTSSGAYNEQFF. As DNA, the CDR3 is TGTGCCAGCAGTACCAGTAGCGGGGCCTACAATGAGCAGTTCTTC. Full variable domain (missing parts from reference TRBV2 and TRBJ2-1): EPEVTQTPSHQVTQMGQEVILRCVPISNHLYFYWYRQILGQKVEFLVSFYNNEISEKSEIFDDQFSVERPDGSNFTLKIRSTKLEDSAMYFCASSTSSGAYNEQFFGPGTRLTVL.